This entry features one TCR beta chain sequence. Its antigen is currently unknown. This entry belongs to a study of T cell responses to AZD1222 COVID-19 vaccine. Libraries were prepared by immunoSEQ multiplex PCR; TCRdb keeps only in-frame clonotypes and omits some of them. The sample lists some 180,000 clones, roughly 90% seen once, with about 1.6% in the top ten. Whole-study results and caveats: Reportedly, nearly half the spike-specific TCRs target unmutated variant regions. Clonal diversity may have been underestimated, and the donors were mostly white British, with more females than males.

CDR1 and CDR2 from the germline V gene are SEHNR and FQNEAQ (reference sequence). This CDR3 has 13 residues. The genes are TRBV7-9 and TRBJ2-6, with D possibly matching TRBD1 (6 bases). Source: peripheral blood, taken on day 0 of AZD1222 vaccination. This TCR was recovered from an adult in good health. The CDR3 nucleotides read TGTGCTTCGAAGGGGGCTGGGGCCAACGTCCTGACTTTC. It encodes CASKGAGANVLTF.